Following are 12 T cell receptor beta chains from one sample sequenced in a study of identical twins (dated by TCRdb to 2016 to 2017). Library preparation employed 5' RACE. Sequencing was performed on an Illumina HiSeq 2000. TCRdb redid the processing of the public reads, applying fastp at Q25 and MiXCR, and retained in-frame beta chains. Every distinct CDR3 protein forms one entry, paired with its most common genes and DNA. The sample table contains 1.5 million to 2 million distinct CDR3 sequences; only one count was recorded for around 33% of them. The ten largest make up over 0.25% of the sample. Material for sequencing was cord blood. The receptors originated from a newborn girl in good health.

CDR3 loop: CASTPMAPESTNEKLFF. Here the CDR3 DNA reads TGTGCCAGTACCCCCATGGCTCCTGAATCAACTAATGAAAAACTGTTTTTT. V is TRBV28 and J is TRBJ1-4; no definite D call. Germline loops: CDR1 MDHEN, CDR2 SYDVKM. This CDR3 comprises 17 residues. Trimming took off 9 bases at V and 0 bases at J, with 20 bases between the two ends.

The rearrangement joins TRBV12-3 or TRBV12-4 to TRBJ2-5; D not certain. The J call is doubtful: the DNA matches TRBJ2-1 better. The CDR3 is 13 residues long. CDR3 nucleotides: TGTGCCAGCAGTTTAACAGTACAAGAGACCCAGTTCTTC. It is translated as CASSLTVQETQFF.

The chain has TRBV28 and TRBJ2-4; 9 positions match TRBD1. The assigned J gene may be wrong: the sequence end matches TRBJ2-5 better. Germline-derived CDR1 and CDR2 are MDHEN and SYDVKM. The CDR3 extends over 15 amino acids. The CDR3 nucleotides read TGTGCCAGCAGGTCAGACAGGGGGGCACAAGAGACCCAGTACTTC. Amino acid sequence: CASRSDRGAQETQYF.

The V gene is TRBV10-3, the J gene TRBJ2-7, with a weak D call TRBD1 (6 bases). Trimming shortened V by 8 bases and J by 0 bases, and 14 bases separated the two germline ends. The length of the CDR3 is 14 residues. Germline lookup yields CDR1 ENHRY and CDR2 SYGVKD. The CDR3 DNA reads TGTGCCATCTCGACAGGACCGAGCTCCTACGAGCAGTACTTC. Translated, it gives CAISTGPSSYEQYF.

The chain carries TRBV6-1 and TRBJ2-7, with D perhaps TRBD1 (6 bases). The germline CDR1 and CDR2 sequences are MNHNS and SASEGT. The CDR3 runs to 14 residues. The germline V and J ends were trimmed by 8 bases and 7 bases, with 21 bases remaining between them. DNA for the CDR3: TGTGCCAGCTGTAGAGGGGGTCCCTACAATGAGCAGTACTTC. Amino acid sequence: CASCRGGPYNEQYF.

The chain is built from TRBV20-1 and TRBJ1-5; 8 bases agree with TRBD1. There are 14 residues in the CDR3. CDR1 is DFQATT, CDR2 SNEGSKA, per germline (reference sequence). V was clipped by 0 bases and J by 5 bases; unmatched bases: 3. CDR3 sequence (DNA): TGCAGTGCTAGAGAAAACAGGGGGGATCAGCCCCAGCATTTT. Translated, it gives CSARENRGDQPQHF.

V and J are TRBV12-5 and TRBJ2-3; the D is unclear. Between the trimmed V and J ends, which lost 2 bases and 4 bases, there was a span of 7 bases. Germline CDR1 LGHNT, CDR2 FRNRAP. CDR3 length: 13 amino acids. In nucleotides, the CDR3 is TGTGCTAGTGGTTTGTCTCGCGCAGATACGCAGTATTTT. This sequence encodes CASGLSRADTQYF.

This clonotype was seen only a few times. The rearrangement uses TRBV2 and TRBJ2-3, with 11 bases identical to TRBD2. The ends lost 8 bases at V and 2 bases at J; junction bases unmatched: 6. This CDR3 has 15 amino acids. Germline assignment: CDR1 SNHLY and CDR2 FYNNEI. DNA of the CDR3: TGTGCCAGCGTAAGACTAGCGGGGATCACAGATACGCAGTATTTT. It codes for CASVRLAGITDTQYF.

This clonotype was detected a few times. The chain carries TRBV9 and TRBJ2-1; D gene uncertain. The germline V and J ends were trimmed by 3 bases and 1 base, with 17 bases remaining between them. This CDR3 region has 17 residues. Germline V CDR1 and CDR2: SGDLS, YYNGEE. The DNA of the CDR3 is TGTGCCAGCAGCGGAACCCTGAGGCCAGAGTCCTACAATGAGCAGTTCTTC. The encoded protein is CASSGTLRPESYNEQFF.

The J gene is TRBJ2-7, the V gene TRBV28; possible D gene TRBD1, 5 bases. Per the germline V gene, CDR1 is MDHEN and CDR2 is SYDVKM. The CDR3 runs 14 residues. V dropped 0 bases and J dropped 7 bases, with 13 bases sitting between them. CDR3 sequence reads: CASSLWETDNEQYF. CDR3 DNA: TGTGCCAGCAGTTTATGGGAGACAGACAATGAGCAGTACTTC. Variable domain in full (rest from reference TRBV28 and TRBJ2-7): DVKVTQSSRYLVKRTGEKVFLECVQDMDHENMFWYRQDPGLGLRLIYFSYDVKMKEKGDIPEGYSVSREKKERFSLILESASTNQTSMYLCASSLWETDNEQYFGPGTRLTVT.

The genes are TRBV7-2 and TRBJ2-1; D possibly uses TRBD1 or TRBD2 (6 bases each). V shed 10 bases and J shed 5 bases, with 21 bases lying between them. This CDR3 contains 15 residues. In germline, CDR1 is SGHTA, CDR2 FQGNSA. CDR3: CATKIWGAPNNEQFF. The CDR3 DNA reads as TGTGCCACCAAGATTTGGGGGGCGCCCAACAATGAGCAGTTCTTC.

As regards this clonotype: A single base separates this from a much larger clone, so it may be a read error. The chain has TRBV14 and TRBJ2-3; D is unclear. Germline CDR1 reads SGHDN; CDR2 reads FVKESK. V was clipped by 0 bases and J by 4 bases, with 8 bases between them. This CDR3 is 14 amino acids long. This CDR3 reads CASSQDLGPDTQYF. CDR3 nucleotides: TGTGCCAGCAGCCAAGATCTTGGCCCAGATACGCAGTATTTT.